This entry is about one T cell receptor (beta chain). V was pared by 6 bases and J by 7 bases, with 9 bases of the junction left unmatched. This CDR3 spans 15 amino acids. Germline V gives CDR1 KGHSH, CDR2 LQKENI. Profiled with immunoSEQ multiplex PCR; TCRdb holds only in-frame clones, not every one. This table has some 170,000 clones, 65% to 85% appearing once. The age range of participants was about 18 to 89 years, with residence in about two dozen US areas. The data originate from a study of blood T cell repertoires in COVID-19. The receptor's source is a man aged 40-55 years who had recovered from COVID-19. The sample taken for sequencing was PBMCs or T cells enriched from blood (not recorded which). The rearrangement links TRBV18 to TRBJ1-4; 9 bases align to TRBD1. The DNA of the CDR3 is TGTGCCAGCTCCTTCGCCGGGACAGGGTTTGAAAAACTGTTTTTT. Translated, it gives CASSFAGTGFEKLFF.